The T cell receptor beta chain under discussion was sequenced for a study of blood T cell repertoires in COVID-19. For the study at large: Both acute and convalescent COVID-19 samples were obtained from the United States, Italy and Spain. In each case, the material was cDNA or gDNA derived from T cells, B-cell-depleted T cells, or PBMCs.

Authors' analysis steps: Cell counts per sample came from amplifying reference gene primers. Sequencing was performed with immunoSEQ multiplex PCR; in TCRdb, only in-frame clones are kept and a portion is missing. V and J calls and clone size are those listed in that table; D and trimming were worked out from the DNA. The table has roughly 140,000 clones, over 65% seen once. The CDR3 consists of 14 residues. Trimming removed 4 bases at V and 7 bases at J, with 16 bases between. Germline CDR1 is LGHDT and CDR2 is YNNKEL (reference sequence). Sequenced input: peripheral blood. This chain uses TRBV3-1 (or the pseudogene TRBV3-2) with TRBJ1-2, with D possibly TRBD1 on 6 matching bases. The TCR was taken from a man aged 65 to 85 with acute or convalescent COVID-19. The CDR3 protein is CASSPPGGAPGYTF. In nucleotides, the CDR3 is TGTGCCAGCAGCCCCCCGGGGGGGGCCCCTGGCTACACCTTC.